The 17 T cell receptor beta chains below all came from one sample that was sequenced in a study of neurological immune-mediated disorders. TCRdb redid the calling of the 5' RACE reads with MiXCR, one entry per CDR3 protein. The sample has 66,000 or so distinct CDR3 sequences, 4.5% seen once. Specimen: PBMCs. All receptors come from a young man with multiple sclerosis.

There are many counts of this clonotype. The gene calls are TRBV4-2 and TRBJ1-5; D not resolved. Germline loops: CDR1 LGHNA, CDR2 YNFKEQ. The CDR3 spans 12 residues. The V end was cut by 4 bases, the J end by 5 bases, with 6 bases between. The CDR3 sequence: CASSRPDQPQHF. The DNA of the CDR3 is TGTGCCAGCAGCCGTCCCGATCAGCCCCAGCATTTT.

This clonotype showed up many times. The DNA for the CDR3 is TGCGCCAGCAGCCCGGACAGGAGACGGAACACTGAAGCTTTCTTT. It specifies CASSPDRRRNTEAFF. The gene calls are TRBV5-1 and TRBJ1-1; TRBD1 agrees at 7 bases. The length of the CDR3 is 15 residues. Germline V CDR1 and CDR2: SGHRS, YFSETQ. V lost 4 bases to trimming and J lost 1 base; unmatched junction nucleotides: 7.

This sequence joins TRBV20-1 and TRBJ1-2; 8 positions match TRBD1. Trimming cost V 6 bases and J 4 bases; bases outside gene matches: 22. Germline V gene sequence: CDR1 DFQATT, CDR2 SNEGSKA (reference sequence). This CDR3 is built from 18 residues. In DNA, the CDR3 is TGCAGTGCCGAGCGGGTAGAGGGGGGACAGGCAAAGATCTATGGCTACACCTTC. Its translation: CSAERVEGGQAKIYGYTF.

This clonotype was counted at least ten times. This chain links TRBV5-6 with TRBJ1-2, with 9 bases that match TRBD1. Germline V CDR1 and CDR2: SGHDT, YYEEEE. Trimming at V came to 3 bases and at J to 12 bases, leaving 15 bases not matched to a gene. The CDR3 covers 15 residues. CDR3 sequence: CASSSTRRGQGLNTF. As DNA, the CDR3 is TGTGCCAGCAGCTCCACCAGGAGGGGACAGGGTTTAAACACCTTC.

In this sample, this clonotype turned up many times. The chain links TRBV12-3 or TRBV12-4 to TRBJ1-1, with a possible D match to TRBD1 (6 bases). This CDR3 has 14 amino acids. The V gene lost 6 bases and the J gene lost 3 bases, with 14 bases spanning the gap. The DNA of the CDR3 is TGTGCCAGCAGCCCACAGGGTTCGGACACTGAAGCTTTCTTT. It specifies CASSPQGSDTEAFF.

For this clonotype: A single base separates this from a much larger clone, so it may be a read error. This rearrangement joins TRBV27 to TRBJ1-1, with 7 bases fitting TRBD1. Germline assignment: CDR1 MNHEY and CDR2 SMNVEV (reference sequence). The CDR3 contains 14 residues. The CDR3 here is CASSSLTGVTGAFF. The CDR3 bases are TGTGCCAGCAGTTCCCTCACAGGGGTCACTGGAGCTTTCTTT.

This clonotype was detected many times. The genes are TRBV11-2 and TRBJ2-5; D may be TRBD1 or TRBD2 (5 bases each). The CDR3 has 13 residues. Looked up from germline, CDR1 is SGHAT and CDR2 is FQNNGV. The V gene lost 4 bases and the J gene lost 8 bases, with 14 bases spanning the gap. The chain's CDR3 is CASSYGTAATQYF. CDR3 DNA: TGTGCCAGCAGCTACGGGACCGCGGCCACCCAGTACTTC. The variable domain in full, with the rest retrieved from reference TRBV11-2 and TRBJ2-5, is EAGVAQSPRYKIIEKRQSVAFWCNPISGHATLYWYQQILGQGPKLLIQFQNNGVVDDSQLPKDRFSAERLKGVDSTLKIQPAKLEDSAVYLCASSYGTAATQYFGPGTRLLVL.

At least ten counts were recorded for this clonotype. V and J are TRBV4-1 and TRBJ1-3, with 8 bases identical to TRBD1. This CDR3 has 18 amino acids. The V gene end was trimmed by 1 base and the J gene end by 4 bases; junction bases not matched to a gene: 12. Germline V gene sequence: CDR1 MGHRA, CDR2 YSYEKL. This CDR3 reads CASSQAKGIGTGGNTIYF. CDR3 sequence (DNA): TGCGCCAGCAGCCAAGCCAAGGGGATTGGGACAGGCGGAAACACCATATATTTT.

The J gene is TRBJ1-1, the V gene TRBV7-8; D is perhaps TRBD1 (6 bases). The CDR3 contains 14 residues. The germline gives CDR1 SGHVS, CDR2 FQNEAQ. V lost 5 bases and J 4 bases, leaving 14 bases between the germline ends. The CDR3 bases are TGTGCCAGCAGCCTAGGGGTAGGGGGCACTGAAGCTTTCTTT. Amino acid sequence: CASSLGVGGTEAFF.

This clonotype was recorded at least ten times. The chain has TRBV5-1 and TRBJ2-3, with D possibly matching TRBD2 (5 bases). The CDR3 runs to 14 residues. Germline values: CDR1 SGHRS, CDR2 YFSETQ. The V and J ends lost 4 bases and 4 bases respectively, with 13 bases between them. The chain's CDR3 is CASSQTRSPDTQYF. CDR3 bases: TGCGCCAGCAGCCAAACTAGGAGTCCAGATACGCAGTATTTT.

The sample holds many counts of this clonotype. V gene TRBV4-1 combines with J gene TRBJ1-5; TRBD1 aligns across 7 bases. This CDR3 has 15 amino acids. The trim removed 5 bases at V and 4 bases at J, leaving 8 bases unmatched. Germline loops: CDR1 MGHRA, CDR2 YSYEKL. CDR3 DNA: TGCGCCAGCAGCGATGCCGACAGGGAGAATCAGCCCCAGCATTTT. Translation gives CASSDADRENQPQHF.

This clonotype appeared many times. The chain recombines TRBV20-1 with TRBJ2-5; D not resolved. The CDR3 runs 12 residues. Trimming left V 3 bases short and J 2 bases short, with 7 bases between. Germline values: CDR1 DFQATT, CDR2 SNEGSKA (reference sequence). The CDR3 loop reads CSARSLQETQYF. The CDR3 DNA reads TGCAGTGCTAGGAGCCTACAAGAGACCCAGTACTTC.

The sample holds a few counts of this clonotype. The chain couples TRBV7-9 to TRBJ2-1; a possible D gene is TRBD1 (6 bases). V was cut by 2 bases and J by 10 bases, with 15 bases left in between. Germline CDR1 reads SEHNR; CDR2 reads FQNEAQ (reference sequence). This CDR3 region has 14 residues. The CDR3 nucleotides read TGTGCCAGCAGCTTACTTGGATTCCAGGGGGAGCAGTTCTTC. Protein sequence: CASSLLGFQGEQFF.

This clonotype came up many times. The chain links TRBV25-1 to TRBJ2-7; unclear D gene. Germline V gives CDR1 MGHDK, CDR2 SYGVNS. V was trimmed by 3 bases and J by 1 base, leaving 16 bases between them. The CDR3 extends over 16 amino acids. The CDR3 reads CASSDSTCYGSYEQYF. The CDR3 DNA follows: TGTGCCAGCAGTGACTCCACCTGTTATGGGTCCTACGAGCAGTACTTC.

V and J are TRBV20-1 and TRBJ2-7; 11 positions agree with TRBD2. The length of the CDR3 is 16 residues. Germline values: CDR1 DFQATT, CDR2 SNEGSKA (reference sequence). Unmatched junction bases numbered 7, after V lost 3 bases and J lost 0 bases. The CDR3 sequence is CSASSSGGSTSYEQYF. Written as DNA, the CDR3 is TGCAGTGCTAGCTCTAGCGGGGGGTCCACCTCCTACGAGCAGTACTTC.

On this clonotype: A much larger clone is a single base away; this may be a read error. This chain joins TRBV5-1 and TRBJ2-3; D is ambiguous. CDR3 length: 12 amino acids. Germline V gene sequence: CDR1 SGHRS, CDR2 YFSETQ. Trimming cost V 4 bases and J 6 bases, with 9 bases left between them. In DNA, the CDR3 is TGCGCCAGCAGCACCCTTATGGATACGCAGTATTTT. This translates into CASSTLMDTQYF.

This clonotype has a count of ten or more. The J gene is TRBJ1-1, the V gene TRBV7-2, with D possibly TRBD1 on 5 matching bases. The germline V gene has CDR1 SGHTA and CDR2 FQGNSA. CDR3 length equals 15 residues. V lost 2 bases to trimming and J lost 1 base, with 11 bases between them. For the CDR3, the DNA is TGTGCCAGCAGCTTAAGTCTTGGGACGAACACTGAAGCTTTCTTT. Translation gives CASSLSLGTNTEAFF.